Listed here is a single T cell receptor (beta chain). The sample belongs to a study of Graves' ophthalmopathy and Graves' hyperthyroidism. Using RNA transcripts, the TCR beta CDR3 regions were amplified. The library came from an HTBI-primed first-round RT-PCR and a second-round multiplex PCR. TCRdb redid the calling of the multiplex PCR reads with MiXCR, one entry per CDR3 protein. The sample carries over a million distinct CDR3 sequences, 36% recorded once. CDR1 is SQVTM and CDR2 is ANQGSEA in the germline V gene. The CDR3 is made up of 15 amino acids. The chain combines TRBV29-1 with TRBJ2-7; D remains unclear. The sample was peripheral blood or thyroid tissue (not recorded which). This receptor was identified in an adult man with Graves' hyperthyroidism. Here the CDR3 reads CSARDFRVGSYEQYF. CDR3 in DNA: TGCAGTGCTAGAGATTTTAGGGTCGGATCCTACGAGCAGTACTTC.